A single sample is the source of the 8 T cell receptor beta chains below, sequenced in a study of read filtering for tumor transcriptome and immune sequencing. This library used 300 to 450 ng RNA and molecular barcoded adaptors spanning alpha/delta and beta/gamma chains. Via MiXCR, TCRdb re-called the reads, giving one row per CDR3 protein. The sample carries tens of thousands of distinct CDR3 sequences, roughly a fifth recorded once. Sequenced sample: a population of CD138-negative cells sorted from bone marrow. All receptors come from a donor aged 40 or over with multiple myeloma.

This clonotype was detected ten times or more. The chain uses TRBV7-9 and TRBJ2-1, with TRBD1 matching 9 bases. V shed 1 base, J shed 7 bases, and the junction held 11 bases outside the gene matches. Germline V CDR1 and CDR2: SEHNR, FQNEAQ (reference sequence). The CDR3 sequence is 17 residues long. CDR3 coding DNA: TGTGCCAGCAGCTTAGGCGGGACAGGGAAAGTCTCAAATGAGCAGTTCTTC. Translation: CASSLGGTGKVSNEQFF.

This clonotype was seen ten or more times. The rearrangement links TRBV7-2 to TRBJ2-1; TRBD2 matches 14 bases. Germline CDR1 SGHTA, CDR2 FQGNSA. The CDR3 is made up of 18 amino acids. V shed 6 bases, J shed 4 bases, and the junction held 11 bases outside the gene matches. The CDR3 nucleotides read TGTGCCAGCAGTTCAAAACGGGGACTAGCGGGAGTGTACAATGAGCAGTTCTTC. Translated, it gives CASSSKRGLAGVYNEQFF.

The gene calls are TRBV20-1 and TRBJ2-7; 7 bases line up with TRBD2. The CDR3 is 15 amino acids. Germline V lookup: CDR1 DFQATT, CDR2 SNEGSKA (reference sequence). V lost 0 bases and J lost 3; bases outside the gene matches: 8. The CDR3 loop is CSARDRLAEYYEQYF. As DNA, the CDR3 is TGCAGTGCTAGAGATCGGCTAGCGGAGTACTACGAGCAGTACTTC.

This chain uses TRBV5-1 with TRBJ2-3; 10 bases agree with TRBD1. CDR1 and CDR2 from the germline V gene are SGHRS and YFSETQ. CDR3 length: 17 amino acids. With V trimmed by 3 bases and J by 3 bases, 10 bases remained unmatched. The DNA of the CDR3 is TGCGCCAGCAGCTACTACAGACAGGGGGCGTCTACAGATACGCAGTATTTT. Translation: CASSYYRQGASTDTQYF.

This chain joins TRBV29-1 and TRBJ1-2; 7 bases map to TRBD1. J gave up 6 bases and V 6 bases, and 7 bases lay outside the gene matches. Germline values: CDR1 SQVTM, CDR2 ANQGSEA. The length of the CDR3 is 12 residues. Written as DNA, the CDR3 is TGCAGCGTACGCAAGGGGGCAGATGGCTACACCTTC. Amino acids: CSVRKGADGYTF.

This rearrangement joins TRBV11-3 to TRBJ2-2, with 11 bases aligning to TRBD2. Germline V gives CDR1 SGHNT, CDR2 YENEEA. V was pared by 8 bases and J by 7 bases, with 6 bases of the junction left unmatched. CDR3 length equals 14 residues. The CDR3 reads CASDYLAGGGELFF. The CDR3 DNA follows: TGTGCCAGCGATTACCTAGCGGGAGGCGGGGAGCTGTTTTTT. Full variable domain (remainder filled in from reference TRBV11-3 and TRBJ2-2): EAGVVQSPRYKIIEKKQPVAFWCNPISGHNTLYWYLQNLGQGPELLIRYENEEAVDDSQLPKDRFSAERLKGVDSTLKIQPAELGDSAVYLCASDYLAGGGELFFGEGSRLTVL.

This clonotype was observed at least ten times. The CDR3 here is CASSFEGASTDTQYF. The CDR3 coding sequence is TGCGCCAGCAGCTTCGAGGGGGCTAGCACAGATACGCAGTATTTT. The chain links TRBV5-1 to TRBJ2-3, with 7 bases identical to TRBD1. Trimming took 2 bases from V and 0 from J; bases not matched to a gene: 3. CDR3 size: 15 residues. The germline gives CDR1 SGHRS, CDR2 YFSETQ.

This clonotype was counted ten times or more. The chain uses TRBV7-2 and TRBJ1-4; unclear D gene. The CDR3 totals 15 residues. The germline V and J ends were trimmed by 0 bases and 4 bases, with 9 bases remaining between them. CDR1 is SGHTA, CDR2 FQGNSA, per germline. CDR3 sequence: CASSLAAGINEKLFF. CDR3 nucleotide sequence: TGTGCCAGCAGCTTAGCAGCGGGGATTAATGAAAAACTGTTTTTT.